This T cell receptor (beta chain) was recovered during a study of blood T cell repertoires in COVID-19. Study-level information: Acute and convalescent COVID-19 specimens originated in the United States, Italy and Spain. From T cells, B-cell-depleted T cells, or PBMCs came the material, which was cDNA or gDNA.

Each participant's cohort was designated according to participant-reported clinical history. Sequenced by immunoSEQ multiplex PCR; TCRdb stores in-frame clones only, minus some. The sample has approximately 220,000 clones; around 87% are singletons. The CDR3 covers 11 residues. The germline V and J ends were trimmed by 6 bases and 9 bases, with 9 bases remaining between them. The sample was PBMCs or T cells enriched from blood (not recorded which). This sequence was found in a man aged 25-45 years who had been exposed to COVID-19. The chain is built from TRBV12-3 or TRBV12-4 and TRBJ1-5, with D perhaps matching TRBD1 (5 bases). The CDR3, as DNA: TGTGCCAGCAGCGGGGGGGGGCCCCAGCATTTT. It codes for CASSGGGPQHF.